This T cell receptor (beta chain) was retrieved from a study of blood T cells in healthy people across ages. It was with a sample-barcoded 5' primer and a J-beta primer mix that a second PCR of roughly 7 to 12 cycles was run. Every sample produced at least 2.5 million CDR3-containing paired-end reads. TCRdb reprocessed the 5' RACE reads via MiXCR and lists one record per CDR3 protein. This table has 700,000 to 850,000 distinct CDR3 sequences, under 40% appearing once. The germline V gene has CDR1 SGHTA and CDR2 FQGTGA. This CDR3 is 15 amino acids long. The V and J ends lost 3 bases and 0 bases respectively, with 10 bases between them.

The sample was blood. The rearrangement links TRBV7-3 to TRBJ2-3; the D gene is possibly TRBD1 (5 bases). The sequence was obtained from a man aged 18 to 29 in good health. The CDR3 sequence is CASSFRPGSTDTQYF. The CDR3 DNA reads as TGTGCCAGCAGCTTTCGGCCAGGGAGCACAGATACGCAGTATTTT.